This T cell receptor (beta chain) was captured in a study of cytomegalovirus exposure and HLA in healthy donors. Study-level information: The Caucasian-associated ancestry cluster contained more than 75% of the approximately 390 genotyped donors.

Regarding the study as a whole: Highly shared sequence variants in one cluster were likely a sequencing artifact. By HLA locus, TCR association rates varied in a later analysis, with DRB1 showing the most and HLA-C the fewest. The majority of TCR sequences were rare, yet some public TCRs appeared in many donors.

On this clone: Its antigen is as yet unknown.

Researchers ran the PCR with 60 Vbeta and 13 Jbeta primers. Produced via immunoSEQ multiplex PCR; TCRdb's table is partial and in-frame only. The table includes about 190,000 clones, around nine tenths detected once. Trimming shortened V by 6 bases and J by 4 bases, and 15 bases separated the two germline ends. The germline V gene encodes CDR1 MNHEY and CDR2 SVGAGI. There are 14 residues in the CDR3. What was sequenced was PBMCs. The TCR sequence derives from a woman aged 18-30 years in good health and CMV-seronegative. The chain is built from TRBV6-5 and TRBJ1-2, with D maybe TRBD1 (6 bases). This CDR3 is CASRGSSRGYGYTF. In DNA form, the CDR3 reads TGTGCCAGCAGGGGCTCGAGCAGGGGCTATGGCTACACCTTC.